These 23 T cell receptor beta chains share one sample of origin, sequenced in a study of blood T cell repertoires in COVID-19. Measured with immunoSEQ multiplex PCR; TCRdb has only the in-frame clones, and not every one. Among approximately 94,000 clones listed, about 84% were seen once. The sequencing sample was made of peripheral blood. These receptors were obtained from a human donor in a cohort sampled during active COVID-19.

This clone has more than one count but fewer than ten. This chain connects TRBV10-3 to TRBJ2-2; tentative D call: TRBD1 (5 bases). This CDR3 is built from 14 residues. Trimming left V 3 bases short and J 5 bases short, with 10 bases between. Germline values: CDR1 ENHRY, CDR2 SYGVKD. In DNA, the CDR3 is TGTGCCATCAGTGACAGGGTTCAAACCGGGGAGCTGTTTTTT. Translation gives CAISDRVQTGELFF.

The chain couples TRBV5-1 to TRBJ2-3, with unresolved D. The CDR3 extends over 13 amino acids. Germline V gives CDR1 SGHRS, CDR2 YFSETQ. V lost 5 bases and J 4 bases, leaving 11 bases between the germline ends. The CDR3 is CASSEVDADTQYF. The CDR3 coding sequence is TGCGCCAGCAGTGAGGTTGACGCAGATACGCAGTATTTT.

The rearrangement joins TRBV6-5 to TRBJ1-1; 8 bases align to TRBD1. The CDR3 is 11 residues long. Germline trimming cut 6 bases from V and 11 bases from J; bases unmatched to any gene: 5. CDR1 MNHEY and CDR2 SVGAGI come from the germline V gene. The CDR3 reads CASSRQGRAFF. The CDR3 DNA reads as TGTGCCAGCAGCCGACAGGGGAGGGCTTTCTTT.

The CDR3 sequence is CAREAGASGGPNTGELFF. The CDR3 region has the DNA TGTGCCAGAGAGGCAGGGGCTAGCGGGGGGCCGAACACCGGGGAGCTGTTTTTT. This chain uses TRBV5-3 with TRBJ2-2; 11 bases are shared with TRBD2. TRBV5-3 is an ORF, and what it does is uncertain. V shed 7 bases and J 0 bases; nucleotides not matched to a gene: 11. CDR3 length equals 18 residues.

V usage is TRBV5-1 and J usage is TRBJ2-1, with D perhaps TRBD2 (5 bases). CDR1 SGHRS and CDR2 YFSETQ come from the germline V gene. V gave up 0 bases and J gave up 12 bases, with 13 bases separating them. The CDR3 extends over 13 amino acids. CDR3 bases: TGCGCCAGCAGCTTGGACAGCGGACCGGCGCAGTTCTTC. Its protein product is CASSLDSGPAQFF. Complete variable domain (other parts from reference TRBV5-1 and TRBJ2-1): KAGVTQTPRYLIKTRGQQVTLSCSPISGHRSVSWYQQTPGQGLQFLFEYFSETQRNKGNFPGRFSGRQFSNSRSEMNVSTLELGDSALYLCASSLDSGPAQFFGPGTRLTVL.

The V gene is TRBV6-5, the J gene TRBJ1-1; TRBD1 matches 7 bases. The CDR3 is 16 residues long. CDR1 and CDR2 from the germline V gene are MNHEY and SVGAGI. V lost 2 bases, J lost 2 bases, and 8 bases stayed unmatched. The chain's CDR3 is CASSYRWTGKNTEAFF. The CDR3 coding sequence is TGTGCCAGCAGTTACAGATGGACAGGTAAAAACACTGAAGCTTTCTTT.

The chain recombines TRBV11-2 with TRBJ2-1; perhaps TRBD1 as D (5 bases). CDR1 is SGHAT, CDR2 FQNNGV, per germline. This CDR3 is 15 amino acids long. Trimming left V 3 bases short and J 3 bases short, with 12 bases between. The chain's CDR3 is CASSFSTASYNEQFF. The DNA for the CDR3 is TGTGCCAGCAGCTTTTCGACAGCGAGCTACAATGAGCAGTTCTTC.

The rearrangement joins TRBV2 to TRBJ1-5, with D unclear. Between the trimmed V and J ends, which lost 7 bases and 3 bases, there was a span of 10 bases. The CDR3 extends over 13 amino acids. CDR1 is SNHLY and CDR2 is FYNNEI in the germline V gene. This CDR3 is CASKPGYNQPQHF. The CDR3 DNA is TGTGCCAGCAAGCCAGGATACAATCAGCCCCAGCATTTT.

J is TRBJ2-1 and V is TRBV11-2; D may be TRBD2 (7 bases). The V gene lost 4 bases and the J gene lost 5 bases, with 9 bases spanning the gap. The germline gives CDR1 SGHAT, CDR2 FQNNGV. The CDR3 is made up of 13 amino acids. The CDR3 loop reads CASSWGGHNEQFF. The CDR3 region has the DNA TGTGCCAGCAGCTGGGGGGGGCACAATGAGCAGTTCTTC.

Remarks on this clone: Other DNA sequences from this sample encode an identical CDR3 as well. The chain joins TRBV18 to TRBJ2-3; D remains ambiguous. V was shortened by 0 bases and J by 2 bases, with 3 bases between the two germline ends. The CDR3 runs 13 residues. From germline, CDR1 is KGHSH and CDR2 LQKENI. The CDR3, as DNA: TGTGCCAGCTCACCACCCGTCACAGATACGCAGTATTTT. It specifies CASSPPVTDTQYF.

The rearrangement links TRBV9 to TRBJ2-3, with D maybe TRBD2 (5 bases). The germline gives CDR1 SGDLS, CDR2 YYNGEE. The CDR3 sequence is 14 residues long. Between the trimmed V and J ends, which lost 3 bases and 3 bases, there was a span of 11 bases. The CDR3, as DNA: TGTGCCAGCAGCGCGGAACTAGGGACAGATACGCAGTATTTT. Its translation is CASSAELGTDTQYF.

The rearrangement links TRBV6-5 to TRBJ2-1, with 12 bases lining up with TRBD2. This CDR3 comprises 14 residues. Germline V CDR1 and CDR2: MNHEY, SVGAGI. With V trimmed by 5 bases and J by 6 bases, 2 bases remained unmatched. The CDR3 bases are TGTGCCAGCAGTCCTAGCGGGAGGGCCAATGAGCAGTTCTTC. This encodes CASSPSGRANEQFF.

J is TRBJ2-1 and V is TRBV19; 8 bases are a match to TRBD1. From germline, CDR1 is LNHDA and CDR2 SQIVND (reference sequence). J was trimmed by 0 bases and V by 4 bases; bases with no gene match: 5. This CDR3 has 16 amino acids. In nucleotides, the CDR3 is TGTGCCAGTAGTAAGACAGGGGCCAGCTCCTACAATGAGCAGTTCTTC. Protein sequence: CASSKTGASSYNEQFF.

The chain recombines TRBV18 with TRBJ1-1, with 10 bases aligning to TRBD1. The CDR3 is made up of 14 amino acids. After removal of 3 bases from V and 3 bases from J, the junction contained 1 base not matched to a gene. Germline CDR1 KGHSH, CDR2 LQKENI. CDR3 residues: CASSPGTGDTEAFF. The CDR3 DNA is TGTGCCAGCTCACCCGGGACAGGGGACACTGAAGCTTTCTTT.

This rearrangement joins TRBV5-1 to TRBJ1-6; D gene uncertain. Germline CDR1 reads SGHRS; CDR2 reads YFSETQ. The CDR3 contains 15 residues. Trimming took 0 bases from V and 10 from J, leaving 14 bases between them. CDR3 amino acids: CASSLALGPGSPLHF. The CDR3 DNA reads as TGCGCCAGCAGCTTGGCGCTGGGCCCTGGATCACCCCTCCACTTT.

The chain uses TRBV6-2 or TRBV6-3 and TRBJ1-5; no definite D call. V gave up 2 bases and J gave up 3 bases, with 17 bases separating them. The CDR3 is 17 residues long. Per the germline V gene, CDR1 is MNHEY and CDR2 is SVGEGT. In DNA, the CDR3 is TGTGCCAGCAGTTACCCAGGCTACGGAGGGCTCAATCAGCCCCAGCATTTT. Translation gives CASSYPGYGGLNQPQHF.

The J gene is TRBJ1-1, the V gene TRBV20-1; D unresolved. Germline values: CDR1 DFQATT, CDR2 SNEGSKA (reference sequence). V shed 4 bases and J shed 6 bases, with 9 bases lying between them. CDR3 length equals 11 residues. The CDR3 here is CSAINGAEAFF. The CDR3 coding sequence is TGCAGTGCTATTAACGGGGCTGAAGCTTTCTTT.

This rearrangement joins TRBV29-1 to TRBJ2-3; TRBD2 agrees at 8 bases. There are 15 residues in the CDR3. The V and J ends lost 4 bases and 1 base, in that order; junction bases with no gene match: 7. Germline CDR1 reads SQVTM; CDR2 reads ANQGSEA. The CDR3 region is CSVGPRRGGTDTQYF. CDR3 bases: TGCAGCGTTGGGCCCCGGCGGGGGGGCACAGATACGCAGTATTTT.

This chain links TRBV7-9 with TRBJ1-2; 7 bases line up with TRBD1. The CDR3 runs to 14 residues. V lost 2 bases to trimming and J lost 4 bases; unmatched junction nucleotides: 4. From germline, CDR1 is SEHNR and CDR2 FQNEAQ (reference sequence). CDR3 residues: CASSLRGQPYGYTF. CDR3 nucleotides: TGTGCCAGCAGCTTAAGGGGACAGCCCTATGGCTACACCTTC. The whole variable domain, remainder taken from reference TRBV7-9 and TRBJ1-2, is DTGVSQNPRHKITKRGQNVTFRCDPISEHNRLYWYRQTLGQGPEFLTYFQNEAQLEKSRLLSDRFSAERPKGSFSTLEIQRTEQGDSAMYLCASSLRGQPYGYTFGSGTRLTVV.

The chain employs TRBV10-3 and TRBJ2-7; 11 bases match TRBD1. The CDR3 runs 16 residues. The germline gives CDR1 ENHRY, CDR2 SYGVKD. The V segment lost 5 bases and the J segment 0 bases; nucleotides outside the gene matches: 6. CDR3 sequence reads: CAISSPGTGGSYEQYF. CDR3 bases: TGTGCCATCAGTTCCCCGGGGACAGGGGGCTCCTACGAGCAGTACTTC.

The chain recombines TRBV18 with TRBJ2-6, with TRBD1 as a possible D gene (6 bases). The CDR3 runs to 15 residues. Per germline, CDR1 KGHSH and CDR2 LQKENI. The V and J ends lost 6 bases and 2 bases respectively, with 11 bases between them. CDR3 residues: CASSPSGAGANVLTF. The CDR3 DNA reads TGTGCCAGCTCTCCATCAGGGGCTGGGGCCAACGTCCTGACTTTC.

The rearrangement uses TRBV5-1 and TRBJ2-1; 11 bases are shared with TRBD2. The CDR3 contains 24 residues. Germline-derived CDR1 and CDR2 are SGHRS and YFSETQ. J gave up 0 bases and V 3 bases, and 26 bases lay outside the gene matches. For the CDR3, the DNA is TGCGCCAGCAGCTCGCGCCCGGGACAGGGAGGGAGTAGCGGGGGGGTGGACTCCTACAATGAGCAGTTCTTC. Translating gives CASSSRPGQGGSSGGVDSYNEQFF.

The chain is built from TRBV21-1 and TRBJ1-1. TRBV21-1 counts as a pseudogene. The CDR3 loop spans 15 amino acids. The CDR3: CASSKSGSMNTEAFF. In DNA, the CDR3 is TGTGCCAGCAGCAAATCGGGAAGTATGAACACTGAAGCTTTCTTT.